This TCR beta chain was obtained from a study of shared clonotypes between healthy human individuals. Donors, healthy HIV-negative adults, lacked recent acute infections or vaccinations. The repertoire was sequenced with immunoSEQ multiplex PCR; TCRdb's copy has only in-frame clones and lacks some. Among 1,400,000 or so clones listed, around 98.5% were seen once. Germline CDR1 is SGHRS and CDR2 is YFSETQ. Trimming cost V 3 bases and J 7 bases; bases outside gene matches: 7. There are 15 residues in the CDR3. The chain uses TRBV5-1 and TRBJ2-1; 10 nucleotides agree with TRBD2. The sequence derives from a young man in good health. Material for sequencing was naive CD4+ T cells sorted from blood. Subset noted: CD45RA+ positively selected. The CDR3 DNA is TGCGCCAGCAGCTCCCTAGCGGGAGTAGGGAATGAGCAGTTCTTC. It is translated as CASSSLAGVGNEQFF.